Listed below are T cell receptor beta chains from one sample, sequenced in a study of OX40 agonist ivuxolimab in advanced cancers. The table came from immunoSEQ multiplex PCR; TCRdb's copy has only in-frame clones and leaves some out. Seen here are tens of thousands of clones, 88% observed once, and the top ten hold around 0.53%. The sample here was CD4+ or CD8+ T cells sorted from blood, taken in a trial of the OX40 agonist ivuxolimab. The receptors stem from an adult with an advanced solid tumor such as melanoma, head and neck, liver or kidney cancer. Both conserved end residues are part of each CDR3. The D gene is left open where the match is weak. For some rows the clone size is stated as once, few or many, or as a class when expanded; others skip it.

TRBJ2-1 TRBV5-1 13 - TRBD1 CASSDRQGHEQFF TGCGCCAGCAGCGATCGACAGGGGCATGAGCAGTTCTTC
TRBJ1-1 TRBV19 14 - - CASSIVDWPGEAFF TGTGCCAGTAGTATAGTGGACTGGCCAGGCGAAGCTTTCTTT
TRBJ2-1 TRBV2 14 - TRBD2 CASGPTSSFNEQFF TGTGCCAGCGGACCGACTAGCTCCTTCAATGAGCAGTTCTTC
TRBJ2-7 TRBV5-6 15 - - CASSLTDPGSYEQYF TGTGCCAGCAGCCTAACAGACCCCGGCTCCTACGAGCAGTACTTC
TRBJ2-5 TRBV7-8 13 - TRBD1 CASRGGDQETQYF TGTGCCAGCAGAGGGGGCGACCAAGAGACCCAGTACTTC
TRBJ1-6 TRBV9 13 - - CASSSGQNSPLHF TGTGCCAGCAGCTCCGGACAGAACTCACCCCTCCACTTT
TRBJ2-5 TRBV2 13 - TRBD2 CASSWTSGETQYF TGTGCCAGCAGTTGGACTAGCGGGGAGACCCAGTACTTC
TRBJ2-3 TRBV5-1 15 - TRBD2 CASGASSGGADTQYF TGCGCCAGCGGAGCCAGTAGCGGGGGGGCAGATACGCAGTATTTT
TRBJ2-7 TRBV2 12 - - CASSEAIYEQYF TGTGCCAGCAGTGAAGCCATATACGAGCAGTACTTC
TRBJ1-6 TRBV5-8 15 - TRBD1 CASTFAGGSNSPLHF TGTGCCAGCACCTTTGCAGGGGGATCTAATTCACCCCTCCACTTT
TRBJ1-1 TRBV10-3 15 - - CAISKATAQRTEAFF TGTGCCATCTCCAAGGCGACCGCTCAGCGCACTGAAGCTTTCTTT
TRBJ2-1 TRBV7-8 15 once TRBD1 CASSETGGAVNEQFF TGTGCCAGCAGCGAGACAGGGGGCGCGGTCAATGAGCAGTTCTTC
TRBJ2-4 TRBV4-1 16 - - CASSQAQGTTKNIQYF TGCGCCAGCAGCCAAGCCCAGGGTACTACCAAAAACATTCAGTACTTC
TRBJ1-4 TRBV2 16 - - CASSEQGSATNEKLFF TGTGCCAGCAGTGAACAGGGTTCGGCAACTAATGAAAAACTGTTTTTT
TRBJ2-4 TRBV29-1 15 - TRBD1 CSGLTGPTAKNIQYF TGCAGCGGGTTGACAGGGCCGACGGCCAAAAACATTCAGTACTTC
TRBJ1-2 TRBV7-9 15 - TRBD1 CASSSFPRDSYGYTF TGTGCCAGCAGCTCCTTCCCCCGGGACAGCTATGGCTACACCTTC
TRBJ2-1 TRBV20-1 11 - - CSAHGHNEQFF TGCAGTGCTCACGGGCACAATGAGCAGTTCTTC
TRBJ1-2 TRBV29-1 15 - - CSSRSMGETNYGYTF TGCAGCTCCCGATCTATGGGGGAGACTAACTATGGCTACACCTTC
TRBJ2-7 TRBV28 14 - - CASSGAGVSYEQYF TGTGCCAGCTCGGGAGCGGGTGTCTCCTACGAGCAGTACTTC
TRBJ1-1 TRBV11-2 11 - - CASSIFTEAFF TGTGCCAGCAGCATTTTCACTGAAGCTTTCTTT
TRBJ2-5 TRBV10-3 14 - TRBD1 CAISRPGQQETQYF TGTGCCATCTCAAGACCGGGACAGCAAGAGACCCAGTACTTC
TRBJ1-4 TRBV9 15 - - CASSATGNLNEKLFF TGTGCCAGCAGCGCAACCGGGAACTTAAATGAAAAACTGTTTTTT
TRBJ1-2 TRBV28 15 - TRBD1 CASSPGQGVWNGYTF TGTGCCAGCAGTCCAGGACAGGGAGTCTGGAATGGCTACACCTTC